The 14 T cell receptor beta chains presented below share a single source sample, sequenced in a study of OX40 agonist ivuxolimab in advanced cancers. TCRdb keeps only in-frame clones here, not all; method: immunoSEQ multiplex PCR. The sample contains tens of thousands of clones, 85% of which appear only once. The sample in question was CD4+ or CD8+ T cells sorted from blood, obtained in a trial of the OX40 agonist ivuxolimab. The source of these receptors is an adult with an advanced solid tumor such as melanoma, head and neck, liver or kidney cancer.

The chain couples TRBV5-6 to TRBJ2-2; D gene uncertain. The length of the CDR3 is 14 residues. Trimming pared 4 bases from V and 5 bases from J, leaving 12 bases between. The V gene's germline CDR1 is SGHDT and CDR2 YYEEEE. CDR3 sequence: CASSLGSGTGELFF. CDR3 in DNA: TGTGCCAGCAGCCTAGGCAGTGGAACCGGGGAGCTGTTTTTT.

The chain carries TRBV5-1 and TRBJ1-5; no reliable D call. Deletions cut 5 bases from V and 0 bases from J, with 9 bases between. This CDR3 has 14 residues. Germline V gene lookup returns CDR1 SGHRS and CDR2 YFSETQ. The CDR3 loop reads CASSEYHSNQPQHF. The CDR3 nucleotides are TGCGCCAGCAGTGAATACCATAGCAATCAGCCCCAGCATTTT.

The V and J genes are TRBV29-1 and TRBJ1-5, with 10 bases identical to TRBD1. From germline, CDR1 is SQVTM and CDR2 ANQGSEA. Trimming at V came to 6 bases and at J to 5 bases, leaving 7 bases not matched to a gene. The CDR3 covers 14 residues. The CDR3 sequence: CSVGGTGVDQPQHF. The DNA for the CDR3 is TGCAGCGTGGGCGGGACAGGGGTAGATCAGCCCCAGCATTTT.

In nucleotides, the CDR3 is TGTGCCAGCAGTTTATCGTTCCCGCTAGCCGACAATGAGCAGTTCTTC. Translating it yields CASSLSFPLADNEQFF. V gene TRBV27 combines with J gene TRBJ2-1, with D perhaps TRBD2 (5 bases). The CDR3 has 16 residues. Germline V gives CDR1 MNHEY, CDR2 SMNVEV (reference sequence). Trimming took off 0 bases at V and 5 bases at J, with 14 bases between the two ends.

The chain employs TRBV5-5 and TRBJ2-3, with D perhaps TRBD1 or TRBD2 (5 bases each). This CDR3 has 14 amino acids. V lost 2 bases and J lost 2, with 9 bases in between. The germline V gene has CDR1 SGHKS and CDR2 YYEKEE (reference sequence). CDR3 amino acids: CASSLEGTTDTQYF. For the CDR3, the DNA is TGTGCCAGCAGCTTAGAGGGGACCACAGATACGCAGTATTTT. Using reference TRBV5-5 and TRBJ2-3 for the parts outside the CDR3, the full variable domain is DAGVTQSPTHLIKTRGQQVTLRCSPISGHKSVSWYQQVLGQGPQFIFQYYEKEERGRGNFPDRFSARQFPNYSSELNVNALLLGDSALYLCASSLEGTTDTQYFGPGTRLTVL.

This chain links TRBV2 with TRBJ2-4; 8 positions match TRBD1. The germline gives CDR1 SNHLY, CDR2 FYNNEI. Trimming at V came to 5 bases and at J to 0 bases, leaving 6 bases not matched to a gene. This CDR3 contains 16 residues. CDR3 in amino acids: CASSPRTGLAKNIQYF. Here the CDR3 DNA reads TGTGCCAGCAGTCCACGGACAGGGTTAGCCAAAAACATTCAGTACTTC.

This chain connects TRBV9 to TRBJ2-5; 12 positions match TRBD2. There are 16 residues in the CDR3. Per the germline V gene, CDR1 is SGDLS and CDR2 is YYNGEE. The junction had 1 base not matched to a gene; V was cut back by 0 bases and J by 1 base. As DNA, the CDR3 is TGTGCCAGCAGCGTAGGACTAGCGGGGGCCCAAGAGACCCAGTACTTC. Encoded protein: CASSVGLAGAQETQYF.

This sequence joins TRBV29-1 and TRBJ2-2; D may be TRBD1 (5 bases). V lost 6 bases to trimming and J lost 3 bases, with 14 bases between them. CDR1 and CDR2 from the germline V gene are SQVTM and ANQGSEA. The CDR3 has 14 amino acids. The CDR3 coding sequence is TGCAGCGTCGCCGCCACCAGGGACACCGGGGAGCTGTTTTTT. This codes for CSVAATRDTGELFF.

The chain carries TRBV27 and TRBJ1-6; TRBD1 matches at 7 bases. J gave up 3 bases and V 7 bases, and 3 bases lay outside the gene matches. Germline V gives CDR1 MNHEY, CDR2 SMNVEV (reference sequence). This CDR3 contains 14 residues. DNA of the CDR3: TGTGCCAGCAAGCGACAGGGCTATAATTCACCCCTCCACTTT. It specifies CASKRQGYNSPLHF.

CDR3 nucleotide sequence: TGTGCCAGCAGTTTATCGTGGAGGAGGGCTAGCGGGAGGTCTGAAGATGAGCAGTTCTTC. Translating gives CASSLSWRRASGRSEDEQFF. The rearrangement uses TRBV27 and TRBJ2-1, with 11 bases matching TRBD2. The CDR3 is made up of 20 amino acids. Trimming took 0 bases from V and 8 from J; bases not matched to a gene: 18. In germline, CDR1 is MNHEY, CDR2 SMNVEV (reference sequence).

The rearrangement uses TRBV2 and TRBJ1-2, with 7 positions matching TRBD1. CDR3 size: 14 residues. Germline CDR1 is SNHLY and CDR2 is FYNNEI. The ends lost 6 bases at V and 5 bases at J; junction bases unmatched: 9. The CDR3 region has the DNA TGTGCCAGCAGGTCGGGGACAGAACCGTATGGCTACACCTTC. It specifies CASRSGTEPYGYTF.

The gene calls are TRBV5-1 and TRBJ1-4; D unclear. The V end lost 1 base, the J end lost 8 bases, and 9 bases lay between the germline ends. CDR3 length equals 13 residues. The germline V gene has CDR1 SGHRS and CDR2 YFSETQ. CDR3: CASSLRFGEKLFF. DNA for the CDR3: TGCGCCAGCAGCTTGCGGTTCGGGGAAAAACTGTTTTTT. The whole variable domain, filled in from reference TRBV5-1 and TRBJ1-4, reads KAGVTQTPRYLIKTRGQQVTLSCSPISGHRSVSWYQQTPGQGLQFLFEYFSETQRNKGNFPGRFSGRQFSNSRSEMNVSTLELGDSALYLCASSLRFGEKLFFGSGTQLSVL.

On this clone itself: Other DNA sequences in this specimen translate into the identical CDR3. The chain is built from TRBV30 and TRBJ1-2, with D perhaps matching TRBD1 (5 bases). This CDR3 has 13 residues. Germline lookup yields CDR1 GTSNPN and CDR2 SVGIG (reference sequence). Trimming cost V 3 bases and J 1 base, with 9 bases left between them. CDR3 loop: CAWSGGGNYGYTF. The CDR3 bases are TGTGCCTGGAGCGGCGGGGGTAACTATGGCTACACCTTC.

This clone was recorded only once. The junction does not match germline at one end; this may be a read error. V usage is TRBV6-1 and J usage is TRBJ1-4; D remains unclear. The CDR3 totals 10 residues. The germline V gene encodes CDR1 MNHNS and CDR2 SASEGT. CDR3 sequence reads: CASMEERLFF. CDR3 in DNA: TGTGCCAGCATGGAGGAAAGACTGTTTTTT.